A selection of T cell receptor beta chains follows, all from one sample in a study of OX40 agonist ivuxolimab in advanced cancers. Using immunoSEQ multiplex PCR, the repertoire was profiled, and TCRdb retains in-frame clones only, with some absent. The repertoire has 60,000 or so clones, around 85% of them found once; the top ten carry approximately 0.76%. Here the sequenced sample was CD4+ or CD8+ T cells sorted from blood, taken in a trial of the OX40 agonist ivuxolimab. The source is an adult with an advanced solid tumor such as melanoma, head and neck, liver or kidney cancer. Both conserved end residues are part of each CDR3. Fields, in order: J gene, V gene, D gene, CDR3 length, clone size, CDR3 DNA, CDR3 protein. A D gene is named only where the DNA matches it firmly. Clone size is stated in some rows and not others, as once, few, many or a class when expanded.

j_gene: TRBJ1-5; v_gene: TRBV30; d_gene: -; len: 14; abundance: -; CDR3nt: TGTGCCTGGAGTGTCCAAGGGGGCAATCAGCCCCAGCATTTT; CDR3aa: CAWSVQGGNQPQHF
j_gene: TRBJ1-1; v_gene: TRBV15; d_gene: -; len: 12; abundance: -; CDR3nt: TGTGCCACCGGTGGGCAGAACACTGAAGCTTTCTTT; CDR3aa: CATGGQNTEAFF
j_gene: TRBJ1-2; v_gene: TRBV27; d_gene: -; len: 15; abundance: -; CDR3nt: TGTGCCAGCAGTTTAGCCGGGGGCGGTTACTATGGCTACACCTTC; CDR3aa: CASSLAGGGYYGYTF
j_gene: TRBJ2-1; v_gene: TRBV7-2; d_gene: -; len: 14; abundance: -; CDR3nt: TGTGCCAGCAGCCCCTCACACACAGTCAATGAGCAGTTCTTC; CDR3aa: CASSPSHTVNEQFF
j_gene: TRBJ2-3; v_gene: TRBV5-1; d_gene: TRBD1; len: 15; abundance: -; CDR3nt: TGCGCCAGCAGCATTACAGGGGGCTCGAGAGATACGCAGTATTTT; CDR3aa: CASSITGGSRDTQYF
j_gene: TRBJ2-3; v_gene: TRBV5-1; d_gene: -; len: 13; abundance: -; CDR3nt: TGCGCCAGCAGCTGGGCCTCCACAGATACGCAGTATTTT; CDR3aa: CASSWASTDTQYF
j_gene: TRBJ1-2; v_gene: TRBV5-1; d_gene: TRBD1; len: 13; abundance: -; CDR3nt: TGCGCCAGCAGTTCCTCCGGGACAGGAGGCTACACCTTC; CDR3aa: CASSSSGTGGYTF
j_gene: TRBJ2-7; v_gene: TRBV6-6; d_gene: TRBD2; len: 16; abundance: -; CDR3nt: TGTGCCAGCAGCCACTCGGCTAGCGGGAGCAGCTACGAGCAGTACTTC; CDR3aa: CASSHSASGSSYEQYF
j_gene: TRBJ1-1; v_gene: TRBV7-8; d_gene: -; len: 11; abundance: -; CDR3nt: TGTGCCAGCAGCTTAGCCTCAGAAGCTTTCTTT; CDR3aa: CASSLASEAFF
j_gene: TRBJ1-5; v_gene: TRBV21-1; d_gene: -; len: 14; abundance: -; CDR3nt: TGTGCCAGCGCAGGGCGCTCTAGCAATCAGCCCCAGCATTTT; CDR3aa: CASAGRSSNQPQHF
j_gene: TRBJ2-1; v_gene: TRBV10-1; d_gene: TRBD2; len: 16; abundance: -; CDR3nt: TGCGCCAGCAGTGAGTCAGGGCTAGCGGGAGACAATGAGCAGTTCTTC; CDR3aa: CASSESGLAGDNEQFF
j_gene: TRBJ1-3; v_gene: TRBV28; d_gene: -; len: 15; abundance: -; CDR3nt: TGTGCCAGCAACCTGCTGGGGGACTCTGGAAACACCATATATTTT; CDR3aa: CASNLLGDSGNTIYF
j_gene: TRBJ2-7; v_gene: TRBV5-4; d_gene: TRBD2; len: 15; abundance: -; CDR3nt: TGTGCCAGCAGCCCTGGCGCGGGGGGAACCTACGAGCAGTACTTC; CDR3aa: CASSPGAGGTYEQYF
j_gene: TRBJ1-4; v_gene: TRBV6-5; d_gene: -; len: 14; abundance: -; CDR3nt: TGTGCCAGCAGTTACTCGAGGGTGGGCGAAAAACTGTTTTTT; CDR3aa: CASSYSRVGEKLFF
j_gene: TRBJ1-2; v_gene: TRBV2; d_gene: -; len: 10; abundance: -; CDR3nt: TGTGCCAGCAGGGAGTATGGCTACACCTTC; CDR3aa: CASREYGYTF
j_gene: TRBJ2-7; v_gene: TRBV2; d_gene: TRBD2; len: 15; abundance: -; CDR3nt: TGTGCCAGCAGGCTACAGGATCCGGGAGGCTACGAGCAGTACTTC; CDR3aa: CASRLQDPGGYEQYF
j_gene: TRBJ1-2; v_gene: TRBV19; d_gene: -; len: 14; abundance: -; CDR3nt: TGTGCCAGTACAGGTGGTCTAACTAACTATGGCTACACCTTC; CDR3aa: CASTGGLTNYGYTF
j_gene: TRBJ2-3; v_gene: TRBV5-4; d_gene: -; len: 16; abundance: -; CDR3nt: TGTGCCAGTAACCGAGGGGGGGTGTTGGGCACAGATACGCAGTATTTT; CDR3aa: CASNRGGVLGTDTQYF
j_gene: TRBJ2-5; v_gene: TRBV5-6; d_gene: -; len: 13; abundance: -; CDR3nt: TGTGCCAGCAGCCCGCCCTCCGGGGAGACCCAGTACTTC; CDR3aa: CASSPPSGETQYF
j_gene: TRBJ1-4; v_gene: TRBV27; d_gene: -; len: 13; abundance: -; CDR3nt: TGTGCCAGCAGTAACTCCCGTAATGAAAAACTGTTTTTT; CDR3aa: CASSNSRNEKLFF
j_gene: TRBJ1-4; v_gene: TRBV5-5; d_gene: -; len: 13; abundance: -; CDR3nt: TGTGCCAGCAGCTTTAACCCTAATGAAAAACTGTTTTTT; CDR3aa: CASSFNPNEKLFF
j_gene: TRBJ2-3; v_gene: TRBV7-8; d_gene: TRBD2; len: 14; abundance: -; CDR3nt: TGTGCCAGCAGCTATAGCGGGAGCTCAGATACGCAGTATTTT; CDR3aa: CASSYSGSSDTQYF
j_gene: TRBJ2-6; v_gene: TRBV4-1; d_gene: -; len: 18; abundance: -; CDR3nt: TGCGCCAGCAGCCCGCAGACAGGAATCCTCTCTGGGGCCAACGTCCTGACTTTC; CDR3aa: CASSPQTGILSGANVLTF
j_gene: TRBJ2-7; v_gene: TRBV7-2; d_gene: -; len: 14; abundance: once; CDR3nt: TGTGCCAGCAGCTTAGACGGCAGGGGTGACGAGCAGTACTTC; CDR3aa: CASSLDGRGDEQYF
j_gene: TRBJ2-1; v_gene: TRBV7-9; d_gene: TRBD2; len: 15; abundance: -; CDR3nt: TGTGCCAGCAGCGCACAGCGGGGCAAGGGTGGGGAGCAGTTCTTC; CDR3aa: CASSAQRGKGGEQFF
j_gene: TRBJ1-2; v_gene: TRBV27; d_gene: TRBD1; len: 16; abundance: -; CDR3nt: TGTGCCAGCAGTTTATCCCAAGCAGGGGGAAGCTATGGCTACACCTTC; CDR3aa: CASSLSQAGGSYGYTF
j_gene: TRBJ1-2; v_gene: TRBV29-1; d_gene: TRBD1; len: 13; abundance: -; CDR3nt: TGCAGCGCGGGAGCAGGGGGCGGGAATGGCTACACCTTC; CDR3aa: CSAGAGGGNGYTF
j_gene: TRBJ2-7; v_gene: TRBV11-2; d_gene: TRBD2; len: 14; abundance: -; CDR3nt: TGTGCCAGCAGCACACTAGCGGGTGGTTACGAGCAGTACTTC; CDR3aa: CASSTLAGGYEQYF
j_gene: TRBJ1-3; v_gene: TRBV7-3; d_gene: -; len: 19; abundance: -; CDR3nt: TGTGCCAGCAGCTTAACGGGTCTAGGAGGTGGGCCGATGGGAAACACCATATATTTT; CDR3aa: CASSLTGLGGGPMGNTIYF
j_gene: TRBJ1-1; v_gene: TRBV9; d_gene: -; len: 14; abundance: -; CDR3nt: TGTGCCAGCAGCACTACCGACAGAAACACTGAAGCTTTCTTT; CDR3aa: CASSTTDRNTEAFF
j_gene: TRBJ2-3; v_gene: TRBV7-9; d_gene: TRBD2; len: 15; abundance: -; CDR3nt: TGTGCCAGCAGCCTTCTAGCGGGGGGTGCGGATACGCAGTATTTT; CDR3aa: CASSLLAGGADTQYF
j_gene: TRBJ1-3; v_gene: TRBV18; d_gene: -; len: 14; abundance: -; CDR3nt: TGTGCCAGCTCACCCGGGAAGGGTGGAAACACCATATATTTT; CDR3aa: CASSPGKGGNTIYF